The 25 T cell receptor beta chains reported below all come from one sample, sequenced in a study of CD8 T cells in ankylosing spondylitis. Findings and limits, study-wide: The study identified a TCR beta motif of under ten highly homologous variants that appeared characteristic of ankylosing spondylitis blood.

TCRdb analysed the 5' RACE reads with MiXCR anew, one entry per CDR3 protein. The table includes around 440,000 distinct CDR3 sequences, approximately 17% detected once. These receptors lack a known antigen. Specimen: blood, either unsorted or a sorted T cell fraction (not recorded which). These receptors all stem from a male donor with ankylosing spondylitis.

The chain joins TRBV25-1 to TRBJ2-7; D perhaps matches TRBD2 (5 bases). The CDR3 is 12 amino acids. V was shortened by 4 bases and J by 4 bases, with 8 bases between the two germline ends. Germline loops: CDR1 MGHDK, CDR2 SYGVNS. CDR3 in amino acids: CASSVGKYEQYF. The CDR3, as DNA: TGTGCCAGCAGTGTCGGGAAGTACGAGCAGTACTTC.

The table lists this clonotype with a few counts. The gene calls are TRBV20-1 and TRBJ2-1; D tentatively reads TRBD1 or TRBD2 (6 bases each). The CDR3 is 14 amino acids. V dropped 5 bases and J dropped 1 base, with 12 bases sitting between them. The germline V gene has CDR1 DFQATT and CDR2 SNEGSKA (reference sequence). CDR3 sequence: CSAEQGLSYNEQFF. In DNA form, the CDR3 reads TGCAGTGCTGAACAGGGACTTTCCTACAATGAGCAGTTCTTC.

This clonotype was counted many times. The gene calls are TRBV6-5 and TRBJ1-2; maybe TRBD1 (5 bases). The CDR3 sequence is 13 residues long. V lost 4 bases to trimming and J lost 5 bases, with 11 bases between them. Looked up from germline, CDR1 is MNHEY and CDR2 is SVGAGI. CDR3 coding DNA: TGTGCCAGCAGTTTCGGACCAGGGTATGGCTACACCTTC. This gives the protein CASSFGPGYGYTF.

As to this clonotype: A read error may explain this, as a much larger clone is one base away. The CDR3 coding sequence is TGTGCCTGCAGGGGGGTGGGTAGTACTAGCGGGGAGTCTCGAGAGACCCAGTACTTC. Translated, it gives CACRGVGSTSGESRETQYF. The V gene is TRBV12-3 or TRBV12-4, the J gene TRBJ2-5; 10 bases agree with TRBD2. The CDR3 covers 19 residues.

A few counts support this clonotype. The V gene is TRBV7-2, the J gene TRBJ1-1; D ambiguous. V was clipped by 5 bases and J by 0 bases, with 10 bases between them. Germline-derived CDR1 and CDR2 are SGHTA and FQGNSA. This CDR3 is built from 14 residues. This chain's CDR3 is CASSPFPMNTEAFF. DNA of the CDR3: TGTGCCAGCAGCCCCTTTCCCATGAACACTGAAGCTTTCTTT.

This clonotype was seen more than once but under ten times. V is TRBV5-1 and J is TRBJ2-5; D may be TRBD1 (6 bases). The V gene's germline CDR1 is SGHRS and CDR2 YFSETQ. The CDR3 has 14 residues. V dropped 4 bases and J dropped 2 bases, with 12 bases sitting between them. The CDR3: CASSPWDIQETQYF. The DNA for the CDR3 is TGCGCCAGCAGCCCCTGGGACATTCAAGAGACCCAGTACTTC.

The rearrangement links TRBV27 to TRBJ2-7, with D perhaps given as TRBD1 or TRBD2 (5 bases each). Looked up from germline, CDR1 is MNHEY and CDR2 is SMNVEV (reference sequence). The V end lost 8 bases, the J end lost 5 bases, and 19 bases lay between the germline ends. The CDR3 spans 14 residues. The CDR3 loop is CASADLAGADEQYF. The DNA of the CDR3 is TGTGCCAGCGCTGATCTCGCCGGGGCCGACGAGCAGTACTTC.

V gene TRBV28 combines with J gene TRBJ1-4, with 7 bases lining up with TRBD1. Germline trimming cut 6 bases from V and 0 bases from J; bases unmatched to any gene: 13. CDR3 size: 18 residues. CDR1 MDHEN and CDR2 SYDVKM come from the germline V gene. The CDR3, as DNA: TGTGCCAGCAGCACACCGGGACAGACCTACGCAACTAATGAAAAACTGTTTTTT. Its translation is CASSTPGQTYATNEKLFF.

V is TRBV30 and J is TRBJ1-4, with D uncertain. Trimming took 1 base from V and 4 from J, leaving 7 bases between them. The CDR3 extends over 13 amino acids. CDR1 GTSNPN and CDR2 SVGIG come from the germline V gene (reference sequence). The CDR3: CAWSADRNEKLFF. The CDR3 DNA sequence: TGTGCCTGGAGTGCCGACCGTAATGAAAAACTGTTTTTT.

J is TRBJ2-7 and V is TRBV30; 7 bases are a match to TRBD1. Germline V lookup: CDR1 GTSNPN, CDR2 SVGIG (reference sequence). V lost 1 base and J lost 5; bases outside the gene matches: 17. The CDR3 spans 17 residues. CDR3: CAWSARQGRYPPDEQYF. CDR3 DNA sequence: TGTGCCTGGAGTGCCAGACAGGGCCGCTACCCCCCCGACGAGCAGTACTTC.

The rearrangement links TRBV12-3 or TRBV12-4 to TRBJ2-3; D is possibly TRBD1 (6 bases). Trimming cost V 0 bases and J 5 bases, with 12 bases left between them. This CDR3 has 15 residues. As DNA, the CDR3 is TGTGCCAGCAGTTTAGCATACAGGGATGTAGATACGCAGTATTTT. Amino acids: CASSLAYRDVDTQYF.

This chain uses TRBV7-8 with TRBJ2-1, with 7 positions matching TRBD2. The CDR3 is 16 amino acids. The germline CDR1 and CDR2 sequences are SGHVS and FQNEAQ. Trimming at V came to 4 bases and at J to 8 bases, leaving 14 bases not matched to a gene. CDR3 sequence reads: CASSSNRPLGGDEQFF. In DNA, the CDR3 is TGTGCCAGCAGCTCGAACCGGCCTCTTGGGGGGGATGAGCAGTTCTTC.

There are a few counts of this clonotype. J is TRBJ2-2 and V is TRBV7-3, with 10 bases aligning to TRBD1. With V trimmed by 2 bases and J by 5 bases, 5 bases remained unmatched. The germline V gene has CDR1 SGHTA and CDR2 FQGTGA. The CDR3 totals 16 residues. The DNA of the CDR3 is TGTGCCAGCAGCTTAGGATGGGGACAGGGGACCGGGGAGCTGTTTTTT. This translates into CASSLGWGQGTGELFF.

The chain couples TRBV30 to TRBJ1-2; TRBD1 aligns across 7 bases. Germline CDR1 is GTSNPN and CDR2 is SVGIG (reference sequence). J was trimmed by 4 bases and V by 5 bases; bases with no gene match: 4. The CDR3 is 12 amino acids. CDR3 sequence reads: CAWQTGIYGYTF. For the CDR3, the DNA is TGTGCCTGGCAGACAGGGATCTATGGCTACACCTTC.

The CDR3 reads CSAREGGSGNQPQHF. CDR3 coding DNA: TGCAGTGCTAGAGAGGGGGGCAGTGGCAATCAGCCCCAGCATTTT. The V and J genes are TRBV20-1 and TRBJ1-5; weak D call: TRBD1 (6 bases). The germline V and J ends were trimmed by 0 bases and 2 bases, with 11 bases remaining between them. This CDR3 is 15 amino acids long. Germline values: CDR1 DFQATT, CDR2 SNEGSKA (reference sequence).

This clonotype was observed a handful of times. The chain recombines TRBV6-2 or TRBV6-3 with TRBJ1-2; D is ambiguous. Germline-derived CDR1 and CDR2 are MNHEY and SVGEGT. V lost 2 bases, J lost 2 bases, and 12 bases lay in between. The CDR3 length is 15 residues. In nucleotides, the CDR3 is TGTGCCAGCAGTTACGTCGGCAGAACAAACTATGGCTACACCTTC. The encoded protein is CASSYVGRTNYGYTF.

Of note for this clonotype: The germline gene is not matched at one end of the junction; a read error may be the cause. The V and J genes are TRBV18 and TRBJ1-5, with no clear D. This CDR3 comprises 12 residues. CDR1 and CDR2 from the germline V gene are KGHSH and LQKENI. DNA for the CDR3: TGTGCCAGCTCACCAAAGGAGGGAGAATTGTATTTT. It translates to CASSPKEGELYF.

This clonotype was seen only a few times. The genes are TRBV9 and TRBJ2-5, with 7 bases lining up with TRBD2. After removal of 4 bases from V and 4 bases from J, the junction contained 10 bases not matched to a gene. Germline lookup yields CDR1 SGDLS and CDR2 YYNGEE. The CDR3 spans 15 residues. Written as DNA, the CDR3 is TGTGCCAGCAGCCCCTGGGAGGGGTTGGGAGAGACCCAGTACTTC. Translating gives CASSPWEGLGETQYF. The whole variable domain, remainder taken from reference TRBV9 and TRBJ2-5, is DSGVTQTPKHLITATGQRVTLRCSPRSGDLSVYWYQQSLDQGLQFLIQYYNGEERAKGNILERFSAQQFPDLHSELNLSSLELGDSALYFCASSPWEGLGETQYFGPGTRLLVL.

This clonotype was seen a handful of times. The CDR3 spells CASSLGGTSMETQYF. The CDR3 DNA sequence: TGTGCCAGCAGCTTAGGAGGGACTAGTATGGAGACCCAGTACTTC. The chain uses TRBV7-2 and TRBJ2-5; 8 positions match TRBD2. The CDR3 runs to 15 residues. Germline CDR1 and CDR2: SGHTA and FQGNSA. The junction had 6 bases not matched to a gene; V was cut back by 1 base and J by 5 bases.

This clonotype was observed a handful of times. The CDR3 sequence is CASSKPNRDGRNIQYF. In DNA, the CDR3 is TGTGCCAGCAGCAAACCAAACAGGGATGGGCGAAACATTCAGTACTTC. The V gene is TRBV21-1, the J gene TRBJ2-4; the DNA was not used to check the table's D call, TRBD1. TRBV21-1 is a pseudogene. The CDR3 loop spans 16 amino acids.

V and J are TRBV9 and TRBJ2-1; D ambiguous. CDR1 SGDLS and CDR2 YYNGEE come from the germline V gene. The CDR3 covers 13 residues. V lost 5 bases and J lost 4, with 10 bases in between. In nucleotides, the CDR3 is TGTGCCAGCAGTCCCACAAGATACAATGAGCAGTTCTTC. Protein sequence: CASSPTRYNEQFF. The full variable domain, rest sourced from reference TRBV9 and TRBJ2-1, is DSGVTQTPKHLITATGQRVTLRCSPRSGDLSVYWYQQSLDQGLQFLIQYYNGEERAKGNILERFSAQQFPDLHSELNLSSLELGDSALYFCASSPTRYNEQFFGPGTRLTVL.

The chain has TRBV27 and TRBJ1-2, with 9 bases lining up with TRBD1. The CDR3 extends over 17 amino acids. The V segment lost 10 bases and the J segment 2 bases; nucleotides outside the gene matches: 17. The germline V gene has CDR1 MNHEY and CDR2 SMNVEV (reference sequence). CDR3 nucleotide sequence: TGTGCCACCAGGGAGTCAACCGGGACAGGGAGCAACTATGGCTACACCTTC. Translating it yields CATRESTGTGSNYGYTF.

The CDR3 here is CAISERGIGETQYF. The DNA for the CDR3 is TGTGCCATCAGTGAGAGAGGGATTGGAGAGACCCAGTACTTC. The V call is TRBV10-3, the J call TRBJ2-5; D is perhaps TRBD2 (5 bases). The CDR3 length is 14 residues. Germline values: CDR1 ENHRY, CDR2 SYGVKD. V was pared by 2 bases and J by 4 bases, with 11 bases between.

The count of this clonotype is one. V and J are TRBV5-1 and TRBJ2-5; 12 bases are a match to TRBD2. Germline lookup yields CDR1 SGHRS and CDR2 YFSETQ. This CDR3 contains 15 residues. The ends lost 2 bases at V and 2 bases at J; junction bases unmatched: 1. The CDR3 is CASSFGTSGQETQYF. The CDR3 DNA sequence: TGCGCCAGCAGCTTCGGGACTAGCGGGCAAGAGACCCAGTACTTC.

J is TRBJ1-1 and V is TRBV12-3 or TRBV12-4, with D perhaps TRBD1 (5 bases). This CDR3 contains 15 residues. The V and J ends lost 4 bases and 1 base respectively, with 13 bases between them. CDR3 DNA: TGTGCCAGCAGTTCTCCAGGGTCGGAGAACACTGAAGCTTTCTTT. Translation: CASSSPGSENTEAFF.